The 13 T cell receptor beta chains below come from one sample, sequenced in a study of blood T cell repertoires in COVID-19. Libraries were prepared by immunoSEQ multiplex PCR; TCRdb keeps only in-frame clonotypes and omits some of them. Among around 420,000 clones, 88% were seen once, and the ten largest hold around 2.1%. Sequenced material: PBMCs or T cells enriched from blood (not recorded which). Receptor source: a woman between 40 and 50 years old with acute COVID-19.

This rearrangement joins TRBV2 to TRBJ2-7; D unresolved. The V gene lost 6 bases and the J gene lost 2 bases, with 5 bases spanning the gap. CDR3 length equals 11 residues. Germline lookup yields CDR1 SNHLY and CDR2 FYNNEI. Here the CDR3 DNA reads TGTGCCAGCAGCCGCGCCTACGAGCAGTACTTC. It translates to CASSRAYEQYF.

About this clone: The identical CDR3 is also encoded by other nucleotide sequences in the sample. The V gene is TRBV5-1, the J gene TRBJ1-6; D might be TRBD1 (5 bases). Per germline, CDR1 SGHRS and CDR2 YFSETQ. The CDR3 is made up of 15 amino acids. Trimming removed 0 bases from V and 10 bases from J, with 14 bases in between. CDR3 sequence: CASSLAGQGRSPLHF. CDR3 nucleotide sequence: TGCGCCAGCAGCTTGGCCGGCCAGGGTAGGTCACCCCTCCACTTT.

This clone was detected only a few times. The chain is built from TRBV29-1 and TRBJ1-1; D call uncertain. Germline V gene data show CDR1 as SQVTM and CDR2 as ANQGSEA. Between the trimmed V and J ends, which lost 3 bases and 0 bases, there was a span of 8 bases. This CDR3 contains 13 residues. DNA for the CDR3: TGCAGCGTTGAGGTTAGCATGAACACTGAAGCTTTCTTT. Protein: CSVEVSMNTEAFF.

The chain combines TRBV19 with TRBJ1-5; D uncertain. Germline values: CDR1 LNHDA, CDR2 SQIVND (reference sequence). With 3 bases removed from V and 0 bases from J, the gap between germline ends came to 9 bases. CDR3 size: 15 residues. The CDR3 nucleotides read TGTGCCAGTAGTATCCAGGCCAATAGCAATCAGCCCCAGCATTTT. Translation gives CASSIQANSNQPQHF.

This clone was seen only once. The chain carries TRBV19 and TRBJ1-4; 7 bases map to TRBD1. Trimming took 4 bases from V and 1 from J; bases not matched to a gene: 3. Germline CDR1 is LNHDA and CDR2 is SQIVND (reference sequence). The CDR3 loop spans 15 amino acids. CDR3 in amino acids: CASSTRQGTNEKLFF. The CDR3 DNA follows: TGTGCCAGTAGTACCCGACAGGGAACTAATGAAAAACTGTTTTTT.

The gene calls are TRBV4-2 and TRBJ1-5, with 7 nucleotides matching TRBD1. The CDR3 extends over 15 amino acids. Germline CDR1 is LGHNA and CDR2 is YNFKEQ. V was clipped by 5 bases and J by 11 bases; unmatched bases: 15. This CDR3 is CASSKGTDPQQAQHF. The CDR3 nucleotides read TGTGCCAGCAGCAAGGGGACAGATCCTCAGCAGGCCCAGCATTTT.

The rearrangement uses TRBV10-3 and TRBJ2-6; maybe TRBD1 (6 bases). Per the germline V gene, CDR1 is ENHRY and CDR2 is SYGVKD. The CDR3 is 17 amino acids. V gave up 6 bases and J gave up 0 bases, with 15 bases separating them. The CDR3 region has the DNA TGTGCCATCAGGACCGGGACACGCCACTCTGGGGCCAACGTCCTGACTTTC. Translated, it gives CAIRTGTRHSGANVLTF.

The genes are TRBV3-1 (or the pseudogene TRBV3-2) and TRBJ1-4; 7 positions match TRBD1. Germline V gene lookup returns CDR1 LGHDT and CDR2 YNNKEL (reference sequence). The CDR3 has 16 amino acids. The trim removed 3 bases at V and 5 bases at J, leaving 9 bases unmatched. CDR3 in DNA: TGTGCCAGCAGCCAGATTTCGGGGACAGAGAATGAAAAACTGTTTTTT. The encoded protein is CASSQISGTENEKLFF.

The chain couples TRBV18 to TRBJ1-2; 8 bases match TRBD1. The CDR3 runs to 14 residues. V was clipped by 2 bases and J by 8 bases; unmatched bases: 7. Germline lookup yields CDR1 KGHSH and CDR2 LQKENI. Written as DNA, the CDR3 is TGTGCCAGCTCACCATCAGGGGGCAAGGAAGGCTACACCTTC. Protein sequence: CASSPSGGKEGYTF.

The chain links TRBV27 to TRBJ1-2; possibly TRBD1 for D (5 bases). Germline lookup yields CDR1 MNHEY and CDR2 SMNVEV (reference sequence). The length of the CDR3 is 17 residues. Trimming pared 3 bases from V and 2 bases from J, leaving 19 bases between. CDR3 DNA: TGTGCCAGCAGTTTCCCCCCCCAGGGCTTGGAAAACTATGGCTACACCTTC. As protein: CASSFPPQGLENYGYTF.

J is TRBJ1-2 and V is TRBV4-2; weak D call: TRBD1 (6 bases). CDR3 length equals 16 residues. The germline V and J ends were trimmed by 0 bases and 1 base, with 12 bases remaining between them. The V gene's germline CDR1 is LGHNA and CDR2 YNFKEQ. CDR3: CASSQDMGANNYGYTF. CDR3 DNA: TGTGCCAGCAGCCAAGATATGGGGGCGAATAACTATGGCTACACCTTC.

This clone was observed a single time. The same CDR3 also results from other DNA sequences found in this sample. This chain uses TRBV19 with TRBJ1-5; 10 bases are shared with TRBD1. V shed 1 base and J 7 bases; nucleotides not matched to a gene: 4. The CDR3 runs 15 residues. Germline V gene data show CDR1 as LNHDA and CDR2 as SQIVND (reference sequence). CDR3 DNA: TGTGCCAGTAGTATAGGACAGGGGGCAGGGCAGCCCCAGCATTTT. Encoded protein: CASSIGQGAGQPQHF.

The chain carries TRBV5-8 and TRBJ1-2, with a possible D match to TRBD1 (5 bases). Germline values: CDR1 SGHTS, CDR2 YDEGEE. Trimming removed 2 bases from V and 8 bases from J, with 16 bases in between. CDR3 length: 14 residues. The CDR3 spells CASSLISSGQGYTF. CDR3 coding DNA: TGTGCCAGCAGCTTAATTTCGTCAGGGCAAGGCTACACCTTC.